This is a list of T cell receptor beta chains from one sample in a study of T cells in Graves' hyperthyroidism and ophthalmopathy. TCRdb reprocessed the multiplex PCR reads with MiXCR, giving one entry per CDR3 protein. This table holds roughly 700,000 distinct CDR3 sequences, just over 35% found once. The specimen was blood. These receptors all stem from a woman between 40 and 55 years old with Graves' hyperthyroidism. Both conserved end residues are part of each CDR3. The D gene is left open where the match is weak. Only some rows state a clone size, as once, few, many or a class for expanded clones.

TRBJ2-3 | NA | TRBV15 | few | TGTGCCACCAGCAGAGATCGCGGGGGCTTAGATACGCAGTATTTT | CATSRDRGGLDTQYF
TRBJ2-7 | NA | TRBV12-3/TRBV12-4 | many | TGTGCCAGCAGCTTAACAGGAGGGGAGCAGTACTTC | CASSLTGGEQYF
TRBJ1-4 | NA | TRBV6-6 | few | TGTGCCAAGAGCAGCAGAGAAGAAAAACTGTTTTTT | CAKSSREEKLFF
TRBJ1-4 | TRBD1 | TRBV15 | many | TGTGCCACCAGCAGAGTATATACCGGGACAGCCTATGAAAAACTGTTTTTT | CATSRVYTGTAYEKLFF
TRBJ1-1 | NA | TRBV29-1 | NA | TGCAGCGTTGAGCTGGCAGACCGGAACACTGAAGCTTTCTTT | CSVELADRNTEAFF
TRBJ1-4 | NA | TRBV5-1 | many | TGCGCCAGCAGCCACGGGACGGGTAATGAAAAACTGTTTTTT | CASSHGTGNEKLFF
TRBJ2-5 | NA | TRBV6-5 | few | TGTGCCAGCACCAAGGTCGGGTTCGGGGAGACCCAGTACTTC | CASTKVGFGETQYF
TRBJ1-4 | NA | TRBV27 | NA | TGTGCCAGCAGTTTAACCGAAGGTGAAAAACTGTTTTTT | CASSLTEGEKLFF
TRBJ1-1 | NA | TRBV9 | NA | TGTGCCAGCAGCGTATCCTCCCGCCTCACAGGAGGAGCTTTCTTT | CASSVSSRLTGGAFF
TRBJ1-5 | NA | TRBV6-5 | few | TGTGCCAGCAGTTACGGGGTGAGTCAGCCCCAGCATTTT | CASSYGVSQPQHF
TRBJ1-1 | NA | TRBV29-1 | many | TGCAGCGGTGGGACTTCGCTGAACACTGAAGCTTTCTTT | CSGGTSLNTEAFF
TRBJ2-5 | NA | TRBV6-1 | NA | TGTGCCAGCAGCCAAGTCATCAGGGGACAAGAGACCCAGTACTTC | CASSQVIRGQETQYF
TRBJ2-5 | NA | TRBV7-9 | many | TGTGCCACCGCGTATGGGGAGACCCAGTACTTC | CATAYGETQYF
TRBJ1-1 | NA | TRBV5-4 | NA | TGTGCCAGCAGTCCGGGGGGGGGTAGAAGGAACACTGAAGCTTTCTTT | CASSPGGGRRNTEAFF
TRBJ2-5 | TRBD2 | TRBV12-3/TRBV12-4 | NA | TGTGCCAGCAGTTTACGCGGGGGGGCGGGGGAGACCCAGTACTTC | CASSLRGGAGETQYF
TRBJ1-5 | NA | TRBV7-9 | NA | TGTGCCAGCAGCTTCCCAGGGGTTTTTCAGCCCCAGCATTTT | CASSFPGVFQPQHF
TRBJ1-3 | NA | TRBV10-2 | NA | TGCGCCAGCAGTGGTGACAGGTGGGACACCATATATTTT | CASSGDRWDTIYF
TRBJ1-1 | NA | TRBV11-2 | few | TGTGCCAGCAGCTTAGGTGGACAGATTGAAGCTTTCTTT | CASSLGGQIEAFF
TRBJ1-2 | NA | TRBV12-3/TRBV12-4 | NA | TGTGCCAGCAACCTCGACGGGGTTGGTAACTATGGCTACACCTTC | CASNLDGVGNYGYTF
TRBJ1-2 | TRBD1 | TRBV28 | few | TGTGCCAGCAGTCTCACGACGACAGGGGGTGACTATGGCTACACCTTC | CASSLTTTGGDYGYTF
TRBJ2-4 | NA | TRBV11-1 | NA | TGTGCCAGCAGCTTAGCGAGTGACATTCAGTACTTC | CASSLASDIQYF
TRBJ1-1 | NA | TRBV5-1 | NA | TGCGCCAGCAGCCAAGCGGAGTTGGTCGACACTGAAGCTTTCTTT | CASSQAELVDTEAFF
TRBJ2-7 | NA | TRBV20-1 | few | TGCAGTGCTCTCCCCGGGGCACCAGCTATCTACGAGCAGTACTTC | CSALPGAPAIYEQYF
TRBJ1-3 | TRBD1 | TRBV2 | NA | TGTGCCAGCAGTATGGGACAGGCGACCTCCTCTGGAAACACCATATATTTT | CASSMGQATSSGNTIYF
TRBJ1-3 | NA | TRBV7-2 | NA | TGCGCCAGCAGCCCGGGGGAATCTGGAAACACCATATATTTT | CASSPGESGNTIYF
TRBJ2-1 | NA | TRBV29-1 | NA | TGCAGCGTTGGGAGGGCAACGTGGAATGAGCAGTTCTTC | CSVGRATWNEQFF
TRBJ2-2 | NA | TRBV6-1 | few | TGTGCCAGCAGGGAATTTACCGGGGAGCTGTTTTTT | CASREFTGELFF
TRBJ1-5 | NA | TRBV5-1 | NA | TGCGCCAGCAGCCCGGAGGGGTTTCAGCCCCAGCATTTT | CASSPEGFQPQHF
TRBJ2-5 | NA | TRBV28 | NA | TGTGCCAGCAGTTTCCATACAAACGGGAAGACCCAGTACTTC | CASSFHTNGKTQYF
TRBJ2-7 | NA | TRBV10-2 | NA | TGCGCCAGTCATGGGACGGTAGCCTACGAGCAGTACTTC | CASHGTVAYEQYF
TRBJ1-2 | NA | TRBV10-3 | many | TGTGCCATCAAGCGGAGGGAGGGTGGCTATGGCTACACCTTC | CAIKRREGGYGYTF
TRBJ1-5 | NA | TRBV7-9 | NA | TGTGCCAGCAGCCAAGGAACCTACCAGCCCCAGCATTTT | CASSQGTYQPQHF
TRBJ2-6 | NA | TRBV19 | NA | TGTGCCAGTACCCTTACCCGCTCTGGGGCCAACGTCCTGACTTTC | CASTLTRSGANVLTF
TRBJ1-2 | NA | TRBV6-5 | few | TGTGCCAGCAGTCCTCGGGACAACTATGGCTACACCTTC | CASSPRDNYGYTF
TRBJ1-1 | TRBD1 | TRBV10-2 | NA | TGCGCCAGCTTGGACAGGACCGCTGAAGCTTTCTTT | CASLDRTAEAFF
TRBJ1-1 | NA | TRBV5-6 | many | TGTGCCAGCAGCTTGTGGGGGCTGAACACTGAAGCTTTCTTT | CASSLWGLNTEAFF
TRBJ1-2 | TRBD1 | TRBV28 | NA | TGTGCCAGCAGTTTACAGGGGGTAGGGGGCTACACCTTC | CASSLQGVGGYTF
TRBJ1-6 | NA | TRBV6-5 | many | TGTGCCAGCAGCACAGGAGAGGTCCGTGGATCACCCCTCCACTTT | CASSTGEVRGSPLHF
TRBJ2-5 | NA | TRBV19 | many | TGTGCCAGTAGAGAGGTGATGGAACAAGAGACCCAGTACTTC | CASREVMEQETQYF
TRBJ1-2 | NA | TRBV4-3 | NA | TGCGCCAGCAGCCAAGATGTAGGGACCTATAGCACTAACTATGGCTACACCTTC | CASSQDVGTYSTNYGYTF